This record looks at one T cell receptor (beta chain) sequence and its context. Its antigen is unidentified. This entry is derived from a study of identical twins. V gave up 3 bases and J gave up 9 bases; unmatched junction bases: 8. Germline V gene sequence: CDR1 MNHEY, CDR2 SMNVEV (reference sequence). CDR3 length: 15 amino acids. Study-wide findings and caveats: Models predicted less out-of-frame TCR alpha sharing in monozygotic twins than was found. Instead of following the same donors, the conclusions were based on cross-sectional statistical analysis.

A template switching step contributed a universal primer site, while unique molecular identifiers were present in the cDNA. One entry per CDR3 protein results from TCRdb running MiXCR on the 5' RACE reads. The profile shows fewer than 550,000 distinct CDR3 sequences, roughly 13% of them singletons. The sample was also reused in another study, on yellow fever vaccine responses in identical twins. According to that study: Each twin's T cell response to the vaccine was reported to look partly convergent and partly personalized.

This chain links TRBV27 with TRBJ2-1; 10 bases line up with TRBD2. Sequenced material: CD4+ T cells sorted from blood. The receptor's source is a woman under 30 in good health. CDR3 protein: CASSFRTSGDSEQFF. In DNA, the CDR3 is TGTGCCAGCAGTTTTAGAACTAGCGGGGATAGTGAGCAGTTCTTC.